This TCR beta chain comes out of a study of cytomegalovirus exposure and HLA in healthy donors. PCR was performed using 60 Vbeta and 13 Jbeta primers. The repertoire was sequenced with immunoSEQ multiplex PCR; TCRdb's copy has only in-frame clones and lacks some. The sample includes some 200,000 clones, 79% of them seen just once. A word on this clone: No antigen is known for it.

Germline CDR1 is MNHNS and CDR2 is SASEGT. Trimming cost V 4 bases and J 0 bases, with 10 bases left between them. CDR3 size: 15 residues. Overall study results and limits: Reports state that TCR beta sequences accurately predicted most subjects' HLA-A and HLA-B alleles.

The material sequenced was PBMCs. The chain links TRBV6-1 to TRBJ2-1, with D perhaps TRBD1 (6 bases). This TCR was recovered from a girl between 5 and 17 years old in good health and CMV-seropositive. CDR3 DNA: TGTGCCAGCAGTGCCGACAGGAGCTCCTACAATGAGCAGTTCTTC. Translating gives CASSADRSSYNEQFF.